Following are 7 T cell receptor beta chains from one sample sequenced in a study of CD8 T cells in Susac syndrome. RNA was extracted with the RNeasy kit, and a quantity of roughly 0.45 to 1 ug was reverse transcribed using random hexamers. One entry per CDR3 protein, called by TCRdb with MiXCR from the immunoSEQ multiplex PCR reads. This sample has around 130,000 distinct CDR3 sequences, with nearly 96% found just once. Sequencing was done on a sample of CD4+ T cells from PBMCs. The receptors come from a human donor with Susac syndrome.

The V gene is TRBV29-1, the J gene TRBJ1-5; D is uncertain. Trimming removed 2 bases from V and 1 base from J, with 6 bases in between. Germline V gene sequence: CDR1 SQVTM, CDR2 ANQGSEA. This CDR3 contains 13 residues. DNA for the CDR3: TGCAGCGTTGAACAGGACAGCAATCAGCCCCAGCATTTT. Protein product: CSVEQDSNQPQHF.

The chain links TRBV20-1 to TRBJ2-5; a possible D gene is TRBD1 (6 bases). The length of the CDR3 is 12 residues. Germline V gene data show CDR1 as DFQATT and CDR2 as SNEGSKA (reference sequence). The V and J ends lost 1 base and 4 bases respectively, with 7 bases between them. CDR3 DNA: TGCAGTGCTAGAGTCAGGGGAGAGACCCAGTACTTC. Encoded protein: CSARVRGETQYF.

The chain couples TRBV6-5 to TRBJ1-2; possible D gene TRBD1, 5 bases. The V end lost 4 bases, the J end lost 8 bases, and 14 bases lay between the germline ends. CDR1 is MNHEY and CDR2 is SVGAGI in the germline V gene. The CDR3 consists of 13 residues. CDR3 loop: CASSWGGGAGYTF. The CDR3, as DNA: TGTGCCAGCAGTTGGGGTGGTGGGGCCGGCTACACCTTC.

The rearrangement uses TRBV6-4 and TRBJ2-3; 10 positions match TRBD2. CDR1 and CDR2 (germline): MRHNA, SNTAGT. This CDR3 spans 15 amino acids. V shed 7 bases, J shed 0 bases, and the junction held 4 bases outside the gene matches. The CDR3 sequence is CASTSGSTSTDTQYF. CDR3 bases: TGTGCCAGCACTAGCGGGAGCACTAGCACAGATACGCAGTATTTT.

The rearrangement joins TRBV7-2 to TRBJ2-5, with D perhaps TRBD2 (7 bases). The V end was cut by 7 bases, the J end by 4 bases, with 13 bases between. Germline CDR1 is SGHTA and CDR2 is FQGNSA. This CDR3 contains 13 residues. The CDR3 region is CASTLRGGETQYF. For the CDR3, the DNA is TGTGCCAGCACCCTAAGGGGGGGAGAGACCCAGTACTTC.

This clonotype was found once. The chain joins TRBV29-1 to TRBJ2-7; 10 nucleotides agree with TRBD1. The CDR3 has 12 amino acids. Trimming took 6 bases from V and 6 from J; bases not matched to a gene: 5. Germline values: CDR1 SQVTM, CDR2 ANQGSEA. The CDR3 DNA is TGCAGCGTCTCCGGGACAGGGGTCGAGCAGTACTTC. It is translated as CSVSGTGVEQYF.

This rearrangement joins TRBV9 to TRBJ1-1, with D uncertain. This CDR3 region has 14 residues. The germline V gene has CDR1 SGDLS and CDR2 YYNGEE. V lost 0 bases and J 1 base, leaving 7 bases between the germline ends. CDR3 in amino acids: CASSVEAGNTEAFF. The CDR3 bases are TGTGCCAGCAGCGTAGAAGCCGGGAACACTGAAGCTTTCTTT.